This T cell receptor (beta chain) was documented in a study of breast tumors, draining lymph nodes, adjacent tissues. This clonotype has ten or more counts. TCRdb re-analysed the multiplex PCR reads in MiXCR, keeping a single row per CDR3 protein. The sample has about 200,000 distinct CDR3 sequences, roughly 29% seen once. The CDR3 length is 19 residues. V trimming: 4 bases; J trimming: 1 base; junction bases outside the gene matches: 16. Germline V gives CDR1 DFQATT, CDR2 SNEGSKA (reference sequence). The lymph nodes were axillary draining lymph nodes from breast cancer patients. Sequenced sample: axillary lymph node tissue. This rearrangement joins TRBV20-1 to TRBJ2-6; 7 bases are a match to TRBD1. The source of this sequence is a female donor with breast cancer. Some clones in this sample may be carry-over from other donors' samples. The CDR3 spells CSATDVSGTDKSGANVLTF. CDR3 coding DNA: TGCAGTGCTACAGATGTATCCGGGACAGATAAGTCTGGGGCCAACGTCCTGACTTTC.